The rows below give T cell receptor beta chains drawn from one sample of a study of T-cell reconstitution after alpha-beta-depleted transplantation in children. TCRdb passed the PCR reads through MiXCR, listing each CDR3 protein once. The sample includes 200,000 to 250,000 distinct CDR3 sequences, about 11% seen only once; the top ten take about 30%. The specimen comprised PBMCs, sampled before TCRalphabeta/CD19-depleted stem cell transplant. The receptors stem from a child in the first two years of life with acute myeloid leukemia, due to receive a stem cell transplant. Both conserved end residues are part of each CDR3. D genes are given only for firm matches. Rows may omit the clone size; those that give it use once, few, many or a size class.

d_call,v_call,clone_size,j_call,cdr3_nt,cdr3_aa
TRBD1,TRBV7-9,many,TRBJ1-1,TGTGCCAGCAGCGATATGACAGGGGGAACGAACACTGAAGCTTTCTTT,CASSDMTGGTNTEAFF
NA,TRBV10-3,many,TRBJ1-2,TGTGCCATCAGTGAGTCATCAGGGTTGGGCTATGGCTACACCTTC,CAISESSGLGYGYTF
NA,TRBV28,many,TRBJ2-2,TGTGCCAGCAGCATGGGGGGTAACGCCGGGGAGCTGTTTTTT,CASSMGGNAGELFF
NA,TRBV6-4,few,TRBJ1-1,TGTGCCAGCACCCCGTCCCGGGACGGGAACACTGAAGCTTTCTTT,CASTPSRDGNTEAFF
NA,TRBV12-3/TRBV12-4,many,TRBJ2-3,TGTGCCAGCAGTTTCCCAACGCGCACAGATACGCAGTATTTT,CASSFPTRTDTQYF
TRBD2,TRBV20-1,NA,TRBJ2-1,TGCAGTGCTAGGGGACTAGCGGTCTACAATGAGCAGTTCTTC,CSARGLAVYNEQFF
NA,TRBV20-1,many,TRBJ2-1,TGCAGTGCTATATACGACAGGATTGATGAGCAGTTCTTC,CSAIYDRIDEQFF
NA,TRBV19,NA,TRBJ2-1,TGTGTCAGTAGCCCTATAGACAGGTTGGGTGAGCAGTTCTTC,CVSSPIDRLGEQFF
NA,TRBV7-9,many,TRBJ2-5,TGTGCCAGCAGCCCGAGTTTAAGCACGCAAGAGACCCAGTACTTC,CASSPSLSTQETQYF
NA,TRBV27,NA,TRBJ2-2,TGTGCCAGCAGTTCAGGCGGGAAAGGGAGAACCGGGGAGCTGTTTTTT,CASSSGGKGRTGELFF
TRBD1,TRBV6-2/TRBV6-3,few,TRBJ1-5,TGTGCCAGCAGTGGTGACAGGGCTAGCAATCAGCCCCAGCATTTT,CASSGDRASNQPQHF
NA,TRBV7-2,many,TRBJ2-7,TGTGCCAGCAGCAGGGACTTCACCTACGAGCAGTACTTC,CASSRDFTYEQYF
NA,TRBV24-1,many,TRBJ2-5,TGTGCCACCAGTGAGCCCGATGGAGCTCAAGAGACCCAGTACTTC,CATSEPDGAQETQYF
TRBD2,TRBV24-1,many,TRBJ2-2,TGTGCCACCAGTGATAGAACTAGCGGGGTGAACACCGGGGAGCTGTTTTTT,CATSDRTSGVNTGELFF
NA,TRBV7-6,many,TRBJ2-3,TGTGCCAGCAGCTTAGCAGGGTCTAGCAGGGCAGATACGCAGTATTTT,CASSLAGSSRADTQYF
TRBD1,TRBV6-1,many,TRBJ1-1,TGTGCCAGCAGGAGACAGGGGGCGGTCACTGAAGCTTTCTTT,CASRRQGAVTEAFF
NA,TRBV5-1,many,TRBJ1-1,TGCGCCAGCAGCTTGGCTAATAGCGGGGGTAAACCTGAAGCTTTCTTT,CASSLANSGGKPEAFF
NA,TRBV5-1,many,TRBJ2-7,TGCGCCAGCAGCTCCGGGGCCAGCTACTACGAGCAGTACTTC,CASSSGASYYEQYF
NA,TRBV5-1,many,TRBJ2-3,TGCGCCAGCAGCTCCTGGCCCGTCACAGATACGCAGTATTTT,CASSSWPVTDTQYF
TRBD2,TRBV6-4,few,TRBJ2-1,TGTGCCAGCAGTCCGACTAGCAGTGAGCAGTTCTTC,CASSPTSSEQFF
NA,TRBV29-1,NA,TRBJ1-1,TGCAGCGTTGGGGAGAACACTGAAGCTTTCTTT,CSVGENTEAFF
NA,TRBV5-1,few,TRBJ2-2,TGCGCCAGCAGGCCCCGGGCAGGCGACACCGGGGAGCTGTTTTTT,CASRPRAGDTGELFF
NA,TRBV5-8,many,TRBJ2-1,TGTGCCAGCAGCTTGAGAGGGCTCACCTACAATGAGCAGTTCTTC,CASSLRGLTYNEQFF
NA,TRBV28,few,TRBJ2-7,TGTGCCAGCAGTTTATACAGCGGAGGGGGCTACGAGCAGTACTTC,CASSLYSGGGYEQYF
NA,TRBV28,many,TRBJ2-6,TGTGCCAGCAGTTTACAGGGGGGGAGCTCTGGGGCCAACGTCCTGACTTTC,CASSLQGGSSGANVLTF